This is a list of T cell receptor beta chains from one sample in a study of blood T cell repertoires in COVID-19. Some clones are missing from TCRdb's copy, which holds only in-frame ones; the method was immunoSEQ multiplex PCR. The sample lists under 150,000 clones; about 85% were seen once. The sequencing sample was made of peripheral blood. These receptors came from a human donor in a cohort sampled during active COVID-19. The CDR3 runs from the conserved cysteine through the conserved F or W. The D gene is left open where the match is weak. The size field is filled for only some rows; it gives once, few, many or a size class.

v_call	cdr3_length	d_call	j_call	clone_size	cdr3_nt	cdr3_aa
TRBV29-1	14	-	TRBJ1-2	-	TGCAGCGTTGAAGATGGGGCAGGGAGGGGTGGCTACACCTTC	CSVEDGAGRGGYTF
TRBV28	15	-	TRBJ2-5	-	TGTGCCAGCAGTCTATCGGGGGAAGGCGGAGAGACCCAGTACTTC	CASSLSGEGGETQYF
TRBV6-4	14	-	TRBJ2-3	-	TGTGCCAGCAGTGCTGGGGGGGCAGCTCCTACGCAGTATTTT	CASSAGGAAPTQYF
TRBV6-2/TRBV6-3	15	-	TRBJ1-1	-	TGTGCCAGCAGTCCCCCCAGCGGCAGGGGCACTGAAGCTTTCTTT	CASSPPSGRGTEAFF
TRBV30	11	-	TRBJ2-7	-	TGTGCCTGGAGTGGGGCAGGCGAGCAGTACTTC	CAWSGAGEQYF
TRBV2	15	-	TRBJ1-5	-	TGTGCCAGCAGTGATCGGGGAGTAAGGAATCAGCCCCAGCATTTT	CASSDRGVRNQPQHF
TRBV7-2	15	TRBD2	TRBJ2-1	-	TGTGCCAGCAGCCCCGTGCGGGGGGGCGCCAATGAGCAGTTCTTC	CASSPVRGGANEQFF
TRBV6-5	15	TRBD1	TRBJ1-6	-	TGTGCCAGCAGTTCACACAGGGGGCCCAATTCACCCCTCCACTTT	CASSSHRGPNSPLHF
TRBV25-1	14	-	TRBJ2-1	-	TGTGCCAGCAGTGATCTCAGGAACTACAATGAGCAGTTCTTC	CASSDLRNYNEQFF
TRBV5-5	19	TRBD2	TRBJ2-1	-	TGTGCCAGCAGCTTCGGGAGACTAGCGGGGGGGCCCTCGTGGAATGAGCAGTTCTTC	CASSFGRLAGGPSWNEQFF
TRBV19	15	TRBD1	TRBJ2-1	-	TGTGCCAGTAGCCAACAGGGGAGCTCCTACAATGAGCAGTTCTTC	CASSQQGSSYNEQFF
TRBV24-1	13	TRBD1	TRBJ2-1	-	TGTGCCACCAGTGGGACAGGGAGAGATGAGCAGTTCTTC	CATSGTGRDEQFF
TRBV9	15	-	TRBJ1-3	-	TGTGCCAGCAGCGTTAGGGGAACGGAGGGAAACACCATATATTTT	CASSVRGTEGNTIYF
TRBV9	13	-	TRBJ2-5	-	TGTGCCAGCAGCGTAGGACATCAAGAGACCCAGTACTTC	CASSVGHQETQYF
TRBV24-1	11	-	TRBJ1-2	-	TGTGCCGCCCAGGGACATTATGGCTACACCTTC	CAAQGHYGYTF
TRBV6-5	14	-	TRBJ1-2	-	TGTGCCAGCAGTTACTCAAGGAATGACAATGGCTACACCTTC	CASSYSRNDNGYTF
TRBV28	15	TRBD1	TRBJ1-2	-	TGTGCCAGCAGACCCCCACGACAGGGCGGCTATGGCTACACCTTC	CASRPPRQGGYGYTF
TRBV6-5	14	TRBD1	TRBJ1-2	few	TGTGCCAGCAGTACTTTCACAGGGGACTATGGCTACACCTTC	CASSTFTGDYGYTF
TRBV24-1	15	TRBD2	TRBJ2-1	-	TGTGCCACCAGTGATTATCCGGGACTAGCTAATGAGCAGTTCTTC	CATSDYPGLANEQFF
TRBV28	17	TRBD2	TRBJ2-7	-	TGTGCCAGCAGGTATTTATTGGCTAGCGGGGATCGCTACGAGCAGTACTTC	CASRYLLASGDRYEQYF
TRBV6-6	15	-	TRBJ1-3	-	TGTGCCAGCAGCCTTCAGGGCCTCTCTGGAAACACCATATATTTT	CASSLQGLSGNTIYF
TRBV2	15	TRBD1	TRBJ1-5	-	TGTGCCAGCAGTGTATTACAGGGGGCCAATCAGCCCCAGCATTTT	CASSVLQGANQPQHF
TRBV10-1	15	TRBD1	TRBJ2-7	-	TGCGCCAGCAGTGATGGACAGGGGGCGAACATCGAGCAGTACTTC	CASSDGQGANIEQYF
TRBV5-8	14	-	TRBJ2-7	-	TGTGCCAGCAGCTTGGCTCCCAAAGCCCGCGAGCAGTACTTC	CASSLAPKAREQYF
TRBV19	12	-	TRBJ1-4	-	TGTGCCAGTACGACTATGGGGGGAAAACTGTTTTTT	CASTTMGGKLFF
TRBV24-1	17	-	TRBJ2-1	-	TGTGCCACCAGTGACTCTGCGCCGGGGTCTGCACGAGGTGAGCAGTTCTTC	CATSDSAPGSARGEQFF
TRBV5-6	13	-	TRBJ1-1	-	TGTGCCAGCGGAAGGGGAGGGGTAACTGAAGCTTTCTTT	CASGRGGVTEAFF
TRBV7-9	16	TRBD1	TRBJ2-4	-	TGTGCCAGCAGCCCCGGACAGGGGGCACCACAGAACATTCAGTACTTC	CASSPGQGAPQNIQYF
TRBV5-1	15	-	TRBJ2-1	-	TGCGCCAGCAGCGACGCGGGGTTCTCCTACAATGAGCAGTTCTTC	CASSDAGFSYNEQFF
TRBV15	17	-	TRBJ2-3	-	TGTGCCACCAGCAGCCGGGCGCGGGGCTATATCACAGATACGCAGTATTTT	CATSSRARGYITDTQYF
TRBV4-3	15	TRBD2	TRBJ2-1	-	TGCGCCAGCAGCCGGGGACTAGCGGGGGGCGATGAGCAGTTCTTC	CASSRGLAGGDEQFF
TRBV28	11	-	TRBJ1-1	once	TGTGCCAGCAGTTCCAGTTTTGAAGCTTTCTTT	CASSSSFEAFF
TRBV6-5	14	-	TRBJ1-2	few	TGTGCCAGCACCCGGGACCAGGGGAGCTATGGCTACACCTTC	CASTRDQGSYGYTF
TRBV7-2	11	-	TRBJ1-1	-	TGTGCCAGCAGCTCCCCTACGCCAGCTTTCTTT	CASSSPTPAFF
TRBV21-1	16	-	TRBJ1-2	-	TGTGCCACCTCTCAAGGTCAGGGAAGGGCGGACTATGGCTACACCTTC	CATSQGQGRADYGYTF
TRBV7-6	17	-	TRBJ2-3	-	TGTGCCAGCAGCCAGGGGCTGGGGGAGTGGAGAACAGATACGCAGTATTTT	CASSQGLGEWRTDTQYF
TRBV10-3	17	-	TRBJ2-1	-	TGTGCCATCAGTGATCTCGACAGGAACCTTACCTACAATGAGCAGTTCTTC	CAISDLDRNLTYNEQFF
TRBV11-2	14	TRBD1	TRBJ2-4	-	TGTGCCAGCAGCGGGGGGACAGGGTTCGACATTCAGTACTTC	CASSGGTGFDIQYF
TRBV30	17	TRBD2	TRBJ2-6	-	TGTGCCTGGAGTGTCGACATACGGGAGGCTGGGGCCAACGTCCTGACTTTC	CAWSVDIREAGANVLTF
TRBV3-1/TRBV3-2	13	-	TRBJ2-3	-	TGTGCCAGCAGCCAAGCCGGATCCGGGACGCAGTATTTT	CASSQAGSGTQYF
TRBV10-3	17	TRBD2	TRBJ2-7	-	TGTGCCACCGGACTAGCGGGGGGCCGATTAAGCTCCTACGAGCAGTACTTC	CATGLAGGRLSSYEQYF
TRBV2	15	TRBD2	TRBJ2-3	once	TGTGCCAGCACCCGACGGACTAGCGGGGGCGATACGCAGTATTTT	CASTRRTSGGDTQYF
TRBV6-2/TRBV6-3	15	-	TRBJ1-5	-	TGTGCCAGCAGTTACGGTGTTCGGGGCAATCAGCCCCAGCATTTT	CASSYGVRGNQPQHF
TRBV3-1/TRBV3-2	17	TRBD1	TRBJ1-1	-	TGTGCCAGCAGCCAACCAGGGGGGCAAAAGAAGAACACTGAAGCTTTCTTT	CASSQPGGQKKNTEAFF
TRBV10-3	18	TRBD1	TRBJ1-1	-	TGTGCCATCAGTCGACTCCAACCGGGACAGGGACCGAACACTGAAGCTTTCTTT	CAISRLQPGQGPNTEAFF
TRBV19	15	-	TRBJ1-5	few	TGTGCCAGTAGTATAGAGTCGGGTTTCGGTCAGCCCCAGCATTTT	CASSIESGFGQPQHF
TRBV6-2/TRBV6-3	16	-	TRBJ2-3	-	TGTGCCAGCAGTTACGGGCTTGGGGGCCGCACAGATACGCAGTATTTT	CASSYGLGGRTDTQYF
TRBV4-2	15	-	TRBJ2-3	-	TGTGCCAGCAGCCAAGGAGGCAGGGAAGCAGATACGCAGTATTTT	CASSQGGREADTQYF